This T cell receptor (beta chain) was recovered during a study of metastatic and nonmetastatic thyroid tumors. Study in general: Patients with malignant and benign thyroid disease provided blood and tumor or nodule tissue, whose repertoires were compared. Study-level findings and limits: It was reported that TCR beta diversity was significantly higher in malignant thyroid tumors than benign nodules, in blood and tumor.

Authors' processing steps: Differences in CDR3 between clinicopathological groups were drawn on to build a classifier intended to discriminate distant-metastatic papillary thyroid cancer patients. TCRdb reprocessed the PCR reads using MiXCR. The V and J calls shown here were made by TCRdb, not taken from the authors' results. The table has more than 12,000 clones, about 31% seen once; the top ten hold about 52%. There are many counts of this clone. No antigen is known for it. This CDR3 contains 15 residues. V was shortened by 0 bases and J by 0 bases, with 3 bases between the two germline ends. Germline assignment: CDR1 MRHNA and CDR2 SNTAGT. The entire patient cohort was treatment-naive prior to thyroid surgery.

The clonotype was recovered from a male donor with papillary thyroid cancer or a benign thyroid nodule (not recorded which). Some clones in this sample may be carry-over from other donors' samples. The chain uses TRBV6-4 and TRBJ2-6, with D unresolved. Sequences were obtained from tumor tissue. CDR3 sequence (DNA): TGTGCCAGCAGTGACTCTAGCTCTGGGGCCAACGTCCTGACTTTC. Translation: CASSDSSSGANVLTF.